The T cell receptor (beta chain) described here comes from a study of response to subunit inactivated influenza vaccine. Germline values: CDR1 SGHTS, CDR2 YDEGEE. The CDR3 extends over 15 amino acids. This clonotype has just one count. Since a much larger clone is just one base distant, this may be a read error. MiXCR was run by TCRdb on the RT-PCR reads, yielding one entry per CDR3 protein. The sample lists just under 550,000 distinct CDR3 sequences, under 25% occurring once. A further study also used this sample, focusing on T cells expressing NK-cell markers. That report notes: Synthesis of TCR beta cDNA relied on 5'RACE template switching carrying UMIs. Sequenced donors, eight in total, included seven who were HCMV-seropositive and one who was seronegative. The CD3+CD56-NKG2C+ fraction of a handful of donors was likewise dominated by these clonotypes. Whether the expanded NKG2C+ T cell clones recognized HCMV remained unclear.

This TCR was recovered from a man aged 45-65 years who received an inactivated influenza vaccine. The sequencing here drew on CD4+ T cells sorted from PBMCs, taken approximately 13 days after vaccination. The chain couples TRBV5-8 to TRBJ2-3, with a tentative D call TRBD1 (5 bases). DNA for the CDR3: TGTGACAGCAGCCACCGACAGTATGGCGCAGATACGCAGTATTTT. It translates to CDSSHRQYGADTQYF.